The 21 T cell receptor beta chains given below trace back to one sample, sequenced in a study of Tregs in tolerant kidney transplant recipients. Generated by immunoSEQ multiplex PCR, the TCRdb table keeps only in-frame clones and is missing some. The sample has 74,000 or so clones, over 75% seen once. Related graft donors supplied nonmyeloablative bone marrow transplants, and mixed chimerism was transient. The input for sequencing was CD4+ T cells from blood (PBMCs), taken 24 months after the transplant. All receptors come from a human patient who received a combined kidney and bone marrow transplant. Some T cells may originate from the graft donor.

This chain uses TRBV30 with TRBJ1-5; D remains ambiguous. This CDR3 contains 13 residues. Trimming cost V 1 base and J 4 bases, with 8 bases left between them. CDR1 is GTSNPN, CDR2 SVGIG, per germline (reference sequence). The CDR3 nucleotides are TGTGCCTGGAGTGGATCTGAGAATCAGCCCCAGCATTTT. This translates into CAWSGSENQPQHF.

The rearrangement links TRBV5-1 to TRBJ2-7; D not certain. This CDR3 comprises 13 residues. Germline loops: CDR1 SGHRS, CDR2 YFSETQ. Trimming pared 1 base from V and 4 bases from J, leaving 9 bases between. CDR3: CASSLSPEYEQYF. DNA for the CDR3: TGCGCCAGCAGCTTGAGTCCCGAGTACGAGCAGTACTTC.

This chain links TRBV28 with TRBJ2-7, with 8 bases identical to TRBD1. The germline V gene encodes CDR1 MDHEN and CDR2 SYDVKM. This CDR3 region has 13 residues. Germline trimming cut 6 bases from V and 3 bases from J; bases unmatched to any gene: 4. The CDR3 sequence is CASRTGAIYEQYF. For the CDR3, the DNA is TGTGCCAGCAGGACAGGGGCTATCTACGAGCAGTACTTC.

This sequence joins TRBV28 and TRBJ1-2; TRBD1 might be the D (5 bases). The CDR3 consists of 13 residues. V lost 2 bases to trimming and J lost 4 bases, with 8 bases between them. Per the germline V gene, CDR1 is MDHEN and CDR2 is SYDVKM. The CDR3 is CASSLLTAYGYTF. CDR3 sequence (DNA): TGTGCCAGCAGTTTACTGACAGCCTATGGCTACACCTTC.

This chain links TRBV6-6 with TRBJ2-5; D ambiguous. The CDR3 loop spans 14 amino acids. The V gene lost 6 bases and the J gene lost 1 base, with 12 bases spanning the gap. Germline V gene sequence: CDR1 MNHNY, CDR2 SVGAGI (reference sequence). The CDR3: CASSLMAGQETQYF. CDR3 nucleotide sequence: TGTGCCAGCAGCCTAATGGCAGGCCAAGAGACCCAGTACTTC.

This chain joins TRBV11-2 and TRBJ2-7; D may be TRBD1 (6 bases). Per germline, CDR1 SGHAT and CDR2 FQNNGV. This CDR3 has 14 residues. Trimming took 2 bases from V and 6 from J, leaving 14 bases between them. CDR3 coding DNA: TGTGCCAGCAGCTTATGTCAGGGGATGTGCGAGCAGTACTTC. It encodes CASSLCQGMCEQYF.

V usage is TRBV4-1 and J usage is TRBJ2-7; 9 positions agree with TRBD1. This CDR3 region has 15 residues. CDR1 and CDR2 from the germline V gene are MGHRA and YSYEKL. V shed 3 bases and J 6 bases; nucleotides not matched to a gene: 9. CDR3 loop: CASSHSRTGGPEQYF. CDR3 nucleotide sequence: TGCGCCAGCAGCCATTCTAGAACAGGGGGCCCCGAGCAGTACTTC.

This chain joins TRBV7-3 and TRBJ2-1; 9 nucleotides line up with TRBD2. With V trimmed by 2 bases and J by 0 bases, 8 bases remained unmatched. This CDR3 has 18 residues. CDR1 and CDR2 from the germline V gene are SGHTA and FQGTGA. CDR3 protein: CASSLFSVAGASYNEQFF. Written as DNA, the CDR3 is TGTGCCAGCAGCTTATTCTCGGTAGCGGGGGCCTCCTACAATGAGCAGTTCTTC.

This chain connects TRBV9 to TRBJ2-1, with 10 bases fitting TRBD2. CDR1 and CDR2 from the germline V gene are SGDLS and YYNGEE. V was clipped by 2 bases and J by 2 bases; unmatched bases: 1. The CDR3 covers 15 residues. The CDR3 DNA reads as TGTGCCAGCAGCGTCACTAGCGGGACCTACAATGAGCAGTTCTTC. It is translated as CASSVTSGTYNEQFF. Full variable domain (outside the CDR3, taken from reference TRBV9 and TRBJ2-1): DSGVTQTPKHLITATGQRVTLRCSPRSGDLSVYWYQQSLDQGLQFLIQYYNGEERAKGNILERFSAQQFPDLHSELNLSSLELGDSALYFCASSVTSGTYNEQFFGPGTRLTVL.

The chain has TRBV19 and TRBJ2-1; 7 bases are a match to TRBD2. CDR3 length: 16 residues. Unmatched junction bases numbered 6, after V lost 2 bases and J lost 2 bases. Germline V gene lookup returns CDR1 LNHDA and CDR2 SQIVND (reference sequence). CDR3 sequence: CASSIRGRATYNEQFF. In nucleotides, the CDR3 is TGTGCCAGTAGTATAAGAGGGAGGGCTACCTACAATGAGCAGTTCTTC.

This chain links TRBV4-3 with TRBJ1-4, with a possible D match to TRBD1 (5 bases). Germline V lookup: CDR1 LGHNA, CDR2 YSLEER. Trimming shortened V by 0 bases and J by 4 bases, and 12 bases separated the two germline ends. The CDR3 has 16 amino acids. CDR3 in amino acids: CASSQDTGGFNEKLFF. In DNA form, the CDR3 reads TGCGCCAGCAGCCAAGATACAGGCGGATTTAATGAAAAACTGTTTTTT.

This chain joins TRBV5-1 and TRBJ2-7; D gene uncertain. CDR1 SGHRS and CDR2 YFSETQ come from the germline V gene. This CDR3 spans 11 amino acids. V was clipped by 4 bases and J by 5 bases, with 7 bases between them. This chain's CDR3 is CASSETDEQYF. CDR3 coding DNA: TGCGCCAGCAGCGAAACAGACGAGCAGTACTTC.

This rearrangement joins TRBV19 to TRBJ2-1; tentative D call: TRBD2 (5 bases). Between the trimmed V and J ends, which lost 7 bases and 9 bases, there was a span of 19 bases. CDR1 is LNHDA, CDR2 SQIVND, per germline (reference sequence). The CDR3 is 14 residues long. The DNA for the CDR3 is TGTGCCAGTAAGCTCGGCCTACCTGCGGGTGAGCAGTTCTTC. It specifies CASKLGLPAGEQFF.

For the CDR3, the DNA is TGTGCCAGCAGCTCATTCATCAACACTGAAGCTTTCTTT. It yields the protein CASSSFINTEAFF. V and J are TRBV7-9 and TRBJ1-1; no definite D call. The V end lost 4 bases, the J end lost 2 bases, and 8 bases lay between the germline ends. This CDR3 has 13 residues. Germline CDR1 and CDR2: SEHNR and FQNEAQ (reference sequence).

The chain's CDR3 is CASRLQGPSYEQYF. CDR3 sequence (DNA): TGTGCCAGCAGATTACAGGGTCCCTCCTACGAGCAGTACTTC. The rearrangement uses TRBV27 and TRBJ2-7; TRBD1 is a possible D gene (6 bases). CDR1 is MNHEY and CDR2 is SMNVEV in the germline V gene (reference sequence). V was cut by 6 bases and J by 0 bases, with 12 bases left in between. The CDR3 spans 14 residues.

The rearrangement uses TRBV7-2 and TRBJ1-6; D gene uncertain. This CDR3 comprises 15 residues. CDR1 and CDR2 (germline): SGHTA, FQGNSA. V gave up 2 bases and J gave up 0 bases, with 5 bases separating them. The CDR3 here is CASSLTSSYNSPLHF. The CDR3 nucleotides read TGTGCCAGCAGCTTAACATCCTCCTATAATTCACCCCTCCACTTT.

J is TRBJ2-3 and V is TRBV7-8, with TRBD2 identical over 10 bases. Germline CDR1 reads SGHVS; CDR2 reads FQNEAQ. The CDR3 is 18 amino acids. The V segment lost 1 base and the J segment 0 bases; nucleotides outside the gene matches: 7. The CDR3 DNA follows: TGTGCCAGCAGCTTAGGGGGAGGGACTAGCGTGAGCACAGATACGCAGTATTTT. Translation gives CASSLGGGTSVSTDTQYF.

This chain connects TRBV7-2 to TRBJ1-4; weak D call: TRBD1 (6 bases). The CDR3 has 17 residues. Germline V gene lookup returns CDR1 SGHTA and CDR2 FQGNSA. Trimming cost V 1 base and J 2 bases, with 14 bases left between them. The DNA for the CDR3 is TGTGCCAGCAGCTTAGGTACAGGGTCCATGACTAATGAAAAACTGTTTTTT. Its protein product is CASSLGTGSMTNEKLFF.

The J gene is TRBJ1-2, the V gene TRBV18; TRBD1 matches at 7 bases. The length of the CDR3 is 17 residues. V was clipped by 0 bases and J by 7 bases; unmatched bases: 14. Germline V lookup: CDR1 KGHSH, CDR2 LQKENI. The DNA of the CDR3 is TGTGCCAGCTCACCACCCTTAACAGGGGCCACCCCTACTGGCTACACCTTC. Amino acids: CASSPPLTGATPTGYTF. Supplemented by reference TRBV18 and TRBJ1-2, the full variable domain reads NAGVMQNPRHLVRRRGQEARLRCSPMKGHSHVYWYRQLPEEGLKFMVYLQKENIIDESGMPKERFSAEFPKEGPSILRIQQVVRGDSAAYFCASSPPLTGATPTGYTFGSGTRLTVV.

The chain recombines TRBV15 with TRBJ2-5; 12 bases agree with TRBD2. The germline gives CDR1 LNHNV, CDR2 YYDKDF (reference sequence). The CDR3 spans 17 residues. J was trimmed by 5 bases and V by 0 bases; bases with no gene match: 7. In DNA form, the CDR3 reads TGTGCCACCAGCAGAGAGGTAGCACTAGCGGGGGGCGAGACCCAGTACTTC. It encodes CATSREVALAGGETQYF. Together with reference TRBV15 and TRBJ2-5, the CDR3 gives the full variable domain: DAMVIQNPRYQVTQFGKPVTLSCSQTLNHNVMYWYQQKSSQAPKLLFHYYDKDFNNEADTPDNFQSRRPNTSFCFLDIRSPGLGDTAMYLCATSREVALAGGETQYFGPGTRLLVL.

The chain employs TRBV6-1 and TRBJ2-1, with TRBD1 matching over 8 bases. CDR3 length equals 12 residues. The germline CDR1 and CDR2 sequences are MNHNS and SASEGT. V was pared by 5 bases and J by 15 bases, with 9 bases of the junction left unmatched. CDR3 in amino acids: CASSTRTGRLFF. The CDR3 DNA follows: TGTGCCAGCAGTACACGGACAGGGCGTCTGTTCTTC.